Listed below are T cell receptor beta chains from one sample, sequenced in a study of Graves' ophthalmopathy and Graves' hyperthyroidism. TCRdb fed the multiplex PCR reads into MiXCR, producing one record per CDR3 protein. The table has hundreds of thousands of distinct CDR3 sequences, about two fifths seen once. Source material: peripheral blood. The receptor set was obtained from an adult man with Graves' ophthalmopathy. Both conserved end residues are part of each CDR3. The order of the fields is V gene, CDR3 length, J gene, clone size, D gene, CDR3 DNA, CDR3 protein. D genes are given only for firm matches. Clone size appears in some rows only: once, few, many, or a class for an expanded clone.

TRBV5-6	16	TRBJ2-2	NA	TRBD1	TGTGCCAGCAGCTCCTCGGGACAGATTAACACCGGGGAGCTGTTTTTT	CASSSSGQINTGELFF
TRBV7-9	11	TRBJ1-1	many	NA	TGTGCCAGCAGCCAGGGGAGTGGGCCTTTCTTT	CASSQGSGPFF
TRBV27	14	TRBJ2-7	few	TRBD1	TGTGCCAGCACTGTCGGGACAGACTCCTACGAGCAGTACTTC	CASTVGTDSYEQYF
TRBV20-1	15	TRBJ2-5	few	TRBD2	TGCAGTGCTTCCGGACTAGCGGGAGTCGAGGAGACCCAGTACTTC	CSASGLAGVEETQYF
TRBV5-1	14	TRBJ1-1	many	NA	TGCGCCAGCAGCTTGGCCGCAGGGAACACTGAAGCTTTCTTT	CASSLAAGNTEAFF
TRBV7-9	14	TRBJ2-7	many	TRBD1	TGTGCCAGCAGCCCGGGACAGTACTCCTACGAGCAGTACTTC	CASSPGQYSYEQYF
TRBV2	13	TRBJ1-3	NA	NA	TGTGCCAGCAGTGAGTCGGGATGGAACACCATATATTTT	CASSESGWNTIYF
TRBV24-1	11	TRBJ2-1	NA	NA	TGTGCCACCAGTGATTTAAATGAGCAGTTCTTC	CATSDLNEQFF
TRBV7-2	17	TRBJ2-5	NA	TRBD2	TGTGCTAGAGCAGCTTATCTAGCGGGGGGGGCGGAAGAGACCCAGTACTTC	CARAAYLAGGAEETQYF
TRBV25-1	13	TRBJ2-5	many	NA	TGTGCCAGCAGATCAGGAGTCCAAGAGACCCAGTACTTC	CASRSGVQETQYF
TRBV30	13	TRBJ1-6	few	NA	TGTGCCTGGAGTAGGGACAACAATTCACCCCTCCACTTT	CAWSRDNNSPLHF
TRBV12-3/TRBV12-4	12	TRBJ2-5	NA	NA	TGTGCCAGCAGTTTACAGGATCAGCCCCAGTACTTC	CASSLQDQPQYF
TRBV29-1	11	TRBJ1-1	NA	NA	TGCAGCTTAGGCAGGGACACTGAAGCTTTCTTT	CSLGRDTEAFF
TRBV30	14	TRBJ1-2	few	NA	TGTGCCTGGAGTGTACGTGGAGGGTTTGATGGCTACACCTTC	CAWSVRGGFDGYTF
TRBV20-1	13	TRBJ2-7	NA	NA	TGCAGTGCTAGAGAACTGGGATATCTAGAGCAGTACTTC	CSARELGYLEQYF
TRBV19	13	TRBJ1-6	many	NA	TGTGCCAGTAGTATCTCCTATAATTCACCCCTCCACTTT	CASSISYNSPLHF
TRBV2	15	TRBJ2-7	NA	TRBD2	TGTGCCAGCAGTGCCCGTAGCGGGGGGGGTCACGAGCAGTACTTC	CASSARSGGGHEQYF
TRBV12-3/TRBV12-4	13	TRBJ1-2	many	TRBD1	TGTGCCAGCAGTTTCGACAGGGGGCTTGGCTACACCTTC	CASSFDRGLGYTF
TRBV7-9	12	TRBJ2-7	few	NA	TGTGCCAGCAGCTTACTAGGGGTCGAGCAGTACTTC	CASSLLGVEQYF
TRBV9	13	TRBJ1-5	many	NA	TGTGCCAGCAGCATGGGGAACAATCAGCCCCAGCATTTT	CASSMGNNQPQHF
TRBV7-9	13	TRBJ1-5	many	NA	TGTGCCAGCAGCTTAAACGGGGATCAGCCCCAGCATTTT	CASSLNGDQPQHF
TRBV2	13	TRBJ2-7	many	TRBD1	TGTGCCAGCAGGGGACAGGGGGTTCTCGAGCAGTACTTC	CASRGQGVLEQYF
TRBV20-1	15	TRBJ1-1	few	NA	TGCAGTGCTAACCGGGACCGACCCGGGCGCACTGAAGCTTTCTTT	CSANRDRPGRTEAFF
TRBV10-3	16	TRBJ1-5	NA	TRBD1	TGTGCCAGCAGGTATTCCCGGGACAGGAACAATCAGCCCCAGCATTTT	CASRYSRDRNNQPQHF
TRBV15	15	TRBJ2-7	NA	TRBD1	TGTGCCACCAGCCAGCCCGGGACAGGGAACTACGAGCAGTACTTC	CATSQPGTGNYEQYF
TRBV29-1	12	TRBJ2-7	many	TRBD1	TGCAGCGTGGGAACAGGGGGCTACGAGCAGTACTTC	CSVGTGGYEQYF
TRBV10-3	14	TRBJ1-1	many	NA	TGTGCCATCAGTGAGTTAGGGAGAGATACTGAAGCTTTCTTT	CAISELGRDTEAFF
TRBV5-1	18	TRBJ1-6	NA	NA	TGCGCCAGCAGCCGGCCTTCTGGTACGGACTCCTATAATTCACCCCTCCACTTT	CASSRPSGTDSYNSPLHF
TRBV7-9	14	TRBJ2-3	NA	NA	TGTGCCAGCAGCTTAAAGGGGGATGTAGATACGCAGTATTTT	CASSLKGDVDTQYF
TRBV2	16	TRBJ1-5	many	NA	TGTGCCAGCAGTGGGGGAAGACTCAGGGGCAATCAGCCCCAGCATTTT	CASSGGRLRGNQPQHF
TRBV20-1	13	TRBJ1-6	many	TRBD1	TGCAGTGCTAACGACAGGGACGATTCACCCCTCCACTTT	CSANDRDDSPLHF
TRBV29-1	14	TRBJ2-5	NA	TRBD2	TGCAGCGTTGGGGCTAGCGGGGCTCAAGAGACCCAGTACTTC	CSVGASGAQETQYF
TRBV27	14	TRBJ2-7	NA	TRBD1	TGTGCCAGCAGAGACGGGACAGGGATCTACGAGCAGTACTTC	CASRDGTGIYEQYF